The 25 T cell receptor beta chains below were found in one sample sequenced in a study of beta chain features in type 1 diabetes. Study-level results: TCRB CDR3s from Type 1 diabetes patients were moderately but significantly shorter in all four CD4+ subsets.

The investigators reverse transcribed all of the isolated RNA, so they sequenced expressed TCRB transcripts. Sequenced by immunoSEQ multiplex PCR; TCRdb stores in-frame clones only, minus some. The sample consists of roughly 150,000 clones, around 9.7% of them appearing once. These receptors have no known antigen. Sample: central memory CD4+ T cells from blood. These receptors all stem from a woman in her twenties or thirties with type 1 diabetes.

This clone was picked up a small number of times. The chain links TRBV30 to TRBJ1-2, with a weak D call TRBD1 (5 bases). The CDR3 consists of 14 residues. Trimming cost V 3 bases and J 3 bases, with 14 bases left between them. The germline gives CDR1 GTSNPN, CDR2 SVGIG (reference sequence). CDR3 DNA: TGTGCCTGGAGACGGAGTGGGGCGGACTATGGCTACACCTTC. Residues: CAWRRSGADYGYTF.

V usage is TRBV28 and J usage is TRBJ1-1; D gene ambiguous. CDR1 is MDHEN and CDR2 is SYDVKM in the germline V gene. CDR3 size: 15 residues. V was pared by 5 bases and J by 4 bases, with 17 bases between. Here the CDR3 reads CASSPRPGMSTEAFF. CDR3 sequence (DNA): TGTGCCAGCAGTCCACGACCGGGGATGAGCACTGAAGCTTTCTTT.

This clone was seen more than once but under ten times. This chain connects TRBV10-3 to TRBJ2-7; tentative D call: TRBD1 (6 bases). Germline V gene sequence: CDR1 ENHRY, CDR2 SYGVKD. With 3 bases removed from V and 6 bases from J, the gap between germline ends came to 15 bases. The CDR3 is 14 residues long. This chain's CDR3 is CAISEPRGSFEQYF. CDR3 nucleotide sequence: TGTGCCATCAGTGAACCCAGGGGATCGTTCGAGCAGTACTTC.

The chain carries TRBV18 and TRBJ1-5; tentatively, D is TRBD1 (5 bases). CDR1 is KGHSH, CDR2 LQKENI, per germline. The length of the CDR3 is 15 residues. The V end lost 3 bases, the J end lost 5 bases, and 14 bases lay between the germline ends. The CDR3 spells CASSPDSGFDQPQHF. CDR3 sequence (DNA): TGTGCCAGCTCACCCGACAGCGGGTTTGATCAGCCCCAGCATTTT.

This clone was seen only a few times. The chain has TRBV29-1 and TRBJ1-1; 12 nucleotides align to TRBD1. Germline CDR1 reads SQVTM; CDR2 reads ANQGSEA. The CDR3 is 16 amino acids. With 3 bases clipped from V and 5 bases from J, the junction kept 10 bases outside the gene matches. For the CDR3, the DNA is TGCAGCGTTGACCTTAGGGACAGGGGGCTCGATACTGAAGCTTTCTTT. Translation: CSVDLRDRGLDTEAFF. Based on the CDR3 plus reference TRBV29-1 and TRBJ1-1, the full variable domain is SAVISQKPSRDICQRGTSLTIQCQVDSQVTMMFWYRQQPGQSLTLIATANQGSEATYESGFVIDKFPISRPNLTFSTLTVSNMSPEDSSIYLCSVDLRDRGLDTEAFFGQGTRLTVV.

This clone occurred a few times. This chain connects TRBV29-1 to TRBJ1-2; 9 bases are shared with TRBD1. The CDR3 has 11 residues. Looked up from germline, CDR1 is SQVTM and CDR2 is ANQGSEA. The CDR3 DNA is TGCAGTACAGGGGGCTCATATGGCTACACCTTC. Its protein is CSTGGSYGYTF.

The rearrangement joins TRBV13 to TRBJ1-2, with unresolved D. This CDR3 spans 13 amino acids. CDR1 PRHDT and CDR2 FYEKMQ come from the germline V gene (reference sequence). V was shortened by 2 bases and J by 4 bases, with 8 bases between the two germline ends. The CDR3 region has the DNA TGTGCCAGCAGCTTACAGAGGGCCTATGGCTACACCTTC. It yields the protein CASSLQRAYGYTF.

Comment on this clone: This sample also contains other DNA sequences that code for the same CDR3. This chain links TRBV9 with TRBJ1-1, with D hard to call. V was clipped by 0 bases and J by 2 bases, with 5 bases between them. Germline V CDR1 and CDR2: SGDLS, YYNGEE. The CDR3 is 13 residues long. The CDR3 DNA sequence: TGTGCCAGCAGCGTAGCACTTAACACTGAAGCTTTCTTT. This codes for CASSVALNTEAFF. Complete variable domain (other parts from reference TRBV9 and TRBJ1-1): DSGVTQTPKHLITATGQRVTLRCSPRSGDLSVYWYQQSLDQGLQFLIQYYNGEERAKGNILERFSAQQFPDLHSELNLSSLELGDSALYFCASSVALNTEAFFGQGTRLTVV.

This clone occurred a few times. This chain connects TRBV9 to TRBJ2-2; D is unclear. Germline CDR1 SGDLS, CDR2 YYNGEE. Trimming pared 3 bases from V and 4 bases from J, leaving 10 bases between. This CDR3 is 14 amino acids long. This chain's CDR3 is CASSARGITGELFF. CDR3 sequence (DNA): TGTGCCAGCAGCGCTAGAGGAATCACCGGGGAGCTGTTTTTT.

This clone was seen a handful of times. The rearrangement joins TRBV19 to TRBJ1-2, with 8 bases identical to TRBD1. The CDR3 consists of 12 residues. The V and J ends lost 7 bases and 8 bases, in that order; junction bases with no gene match: 6. Germline lookup yields CDR1 LNHDA and CDR2 SQIVND (reference sequence). CDR3 sequence reads: CASIGTGEGYTF. The CDR3 nucleotides read TGTGCCAGTATAGGGACAGGTGAAGGCTACACCTTC.

A few counts support this clone. The chain links TRBV5-5 to TRBJ2-5; D remains ambiguous. V was trimmed by 3 bases and J by 2 bases, leaving 8 bases between them. The CDR3 length is 13 residues. The V gene's germline CDR1 is SGHKS and CDR2 YYEKEE (reference sequence). In nucleotides, the CDR3 is TGTGCCAGCAGCTCCACCCGGCAAGAGACCCAGTACTTC. It yields the protein CASSSTRQETQYF.

V usage is TRBV19 and J usage is TRBJ1-1, with 8 nucleotides matching TRBD1. The CDR3 contains 12 residues. V gave up 9 bases and J gave up 5 bases; unmatched junction bases: 5. The germline V gene encodes CDR1 LNHDA and CDR2 SQIVND (reference sequence). The CDR3 sequence is CASKDRATEAFF. CDR3 sequence (DNA): TGTGCCAGCAAGGACAGGGCTACTGAAGCTTTCTTT.

This clone was seen only a few times. The same CDR3 is also encoded by other DNA sequences in this sample. The chain carries TRBV28 and TRBJ1-1, with D possibly matching TRBD1 (5 bases). The CDR3 sequence is 12 residues long. The V end was cut by 5 bases, the J end by 5 bases, with 9 bases between. From germline, CDR1 is MDHEN and CDR2 SYDVKM. The CDR3 sequence is CASSRGGTEAFF. The CDR3 region has the DNA TGTGCCAGCAGTCGCGGGGGTACTGAAGCTTTCTTT.

The V and J genes are TRBV29-1 and TRBJ2-6; no definite D call. Trimming removed 3 bases from V and 2 bases from J, with 8 bases in between. The CDR3 spans 14 residues. The germline V gene has CDR1 SQVTM and CDR2 ANQGSEA. Here the CDR3 DNA reads TGCAGCGTTGAGTGGGCGACTGGGGCCAACGTCCTGACTTTC. This encodes CSVEWATGANVLTF.

This chain connects TRBV2 to TRBJ2-7, with a weak D call TRBD2 (6 bases). CDR3 length: 13 amino acids. V was shortened by 7 bases and J by 1 base, with 11 bases between the two germline ends. Per germline, CDR1 SNHLY and CDR2 FYNNEI. The DNA of the CDR3 is TGTGCCAGCAACGGAGGGGATTCCTACGAGCAGTACTTC. Residues: CASNGGDSYEQYF.

This clone was recorded only once. The rearrangement links TRBV7-9 to TRBJ1-1; 7 nucleotides line up with TRBD1. Unmatched junction bases numbered 5, after V lost 4 bases and J lost 0 bases. The V gene's germline CDR1 is SEHNR and CDR2 FQNEAQ (reference sequence). The CDR3 length is 15 residues. The CDR3 sequence: CASSSGQGVNTEAFF. Here the CDR3 DNA reads TGTGCCAGCAGCTCAGGTCAGGGGGTGAACACTGAAGCTTTCTTT.

The chain joins TRBV23-1 to TRBJ1-5; a weak D match, TRBD1 (5 bases). TRBV23-1 is reported as an ORF; its role is uncertain. Trimming cost V 8 bases and J 5 bases, with 10 bases left between them. The CDR3 has 12 residues. CDR3 residues: CASSGLDQPQHF. In DNA form, the CDR3 reads TGCGCCAGCTCAGGGTTGGATCAGCCCCAGCATTTT.

In its sample, this clone was seen a few times. The genes are TRBV19 and TRBJ2-4; 12 bases match TRBD2. This CDR3 is 17 amino acids long. The ends lost 3 bases at V and 2 bases at J; junction bases unmatched: 5. CDR1 is LNHDA and CDR2 is SQIVND in the germline V gene (reference sequence). Written as DNA, the CDR3 is TGTGCCAGTAGTATCCAAGGGACTAGCGGGCCCAAAAACATTCAGTACTTC. It encodes CASSIQGTSGPKNIQYF.

The chain links TRBV5-4 to TRBJ2-1; 8 nucleotides match TRBD1. V was pared by 4 bases and J by 8 bases, with 8 bases of the junction left unmatched. The length of the CDR3 is 14 residues. CDR1 and CDR2 from the germline V gene are SGHNT and YYREEE (reference sequence). The CDR3 reads CASSRDRGRDEQFF. As DNA, the CDR3 is TGTGCCAGCAGCAGAGACAGGGGCAGGGATGAGCAGTTCTTC.

This clone was counted only a few times. The chain has TRBV5-1 and TRBJ2-2; TRBD2 agrees at 8 bases. The CDR3 consists of 15 residues. The V gene end was trimmed by 4 bases and the J gene end by 2 bases; junction bases not matched to a gene: 4. Germline values: CDR1 SGHRS, CDR2 YFSETQ. CDR3 DNA sequence: TGCGCCAGCAGCATTGGACTAGCCAACACCGGGGAGCTGTTTTTT. Protein product: CASSIGLANTGELFF.

The chain couples TRBV5-1 to TRBJ2-3; D remains ambiguous. The V gene lost 3 bases and the J gene lost 4 bases, with 9 bases spanning the gap. Germline-derived CDR1 and CDR2 are SGHRS and YFSETQ. This CDR3 spans 13 amino acids. CDR3 coding DNA: TGCGCCAGCAGCTCGGGTCCGGCAGATACGCAGTATTTT. It yields the protein CASSSGPADTQYF.

The V gene is TRBV15, the J gene TRBJ2-2; 9 nucleotides agree with TRBD2. This CDR3 spans 17 amino acids. The J segment lost 7 bases and the V segment lost 1 base, leaving 10 bases of the junction unmatched. Germline CDR1 LNHNV, CDR2 YYDKDF (reference sequence). This CDR3 reads CATSRVFGGRDGGELFF. In DNA form, the CDR3 reads TGTGCCACCAGCAGAGTTTTTGGCGGGAGGGATGGCGGGGAGCTGTTTTTT.

The V gene is TRBV5-1, the J gene TRBJ2-5, with 9 bases fitting TRBD1. With 4 bases clipped from V and 2 bases from J, the junction kept 15 bases outside the gene matches. The CDR3 runs 18 residues. From germline, CDR1 is SGHRS and CDR2 YFSETQ. CDR3 in amino acids: CASSTQPVGTGLQETQYF. The CDR3 nucleotides read TGCGCCAGCAGCACCCAACCGGTGGGGACAGGGCTTCAAGAGACCCAGTACTTC.

This clone has only a few counts. V and J are TRBV2 and TRBJ2-3; 10 nucleotides match TRBD2. CDR3 length equals 15 residues. Germline values: CDR1 SNHLY, CDR2 FYNNEI. Germline trimming cut 8 bases from V and 2 bases from J; bases unmatched to any gene: 7. The CDR3 nucleotides read TGTGCCAGCCACTTCGGACTAGCGGTCACAGATACGCAGTATTTT. Translating it yields CASHFGLAVTDTQYF.

The gene calls are TRBV29-1 and TRBJ1-1, with no clear D. The CDR3 is 15 residues long. V was trimmed by 3 bases and J by 7 bases, leaving 21 bases between them. The germline gives CDR1 SQVTM, CDR2 ANQGSEA. This CDR3 is CSVDGVPALGFEAFF. In DNA, the CDR3 is TGCAGCGTTGATGGTGTACCGGCCCTCGGGTTTGAAGCTTTCTTT.